Following are 21 T cell receptor beta chains from one sample sequenced in a study. Libraries were prepared by immunoSEQ multiplex PCR; TCRdb keeps only in-frame clonotypes and omits some of them. Counted here are under 90,000 clones, 90% to 95% occurring once; the ten biggest clones make up around 4.6%. Source material: PBMCs. The source is a man in his forties with rheumatoid arthritis.

The CDR3 nucleotides read TGTGCCAGCTCACCACCCGACAGGAACTATGGCTACACCTTC. As protein: CASSPPDRNYGYTF. The chain has TRBV18 and TRBJ1-2; D possibly corresponds to TRBD1 (6 bases). There are 14 residues in the CDR3. V was clipped by 0 bases and J by 2 bases, with 7 bases between them. Germline CDR1 KGHSH, CDR2 LQKENI.

This chain uses TRBV14 with TRBJ2-2; D uncertain. Trimming removed 0 bases at V and 7 bases at J, with 6 bases between. The germline V gene encodes CDR1 SGHDN and CDR2 FVKESK. The CDR3 consists of 13 residues. The CDR3 protein is CASSQDLYGELFF. The CDR3 DNA reads as TGTGCCAGCAGCCAAGATCTCTACGGGGAGCTGTTTTTT.

This chain joins TRBV27 and TRBJ2-7; a possible D gene is TRBD2 (5 bases). The CDR3 runs 18 residues. V was cut by 0 bases and J by 0 bases, with 18 bases left in between. Germline CDR1 reads MNHEY; CDR2 reads SMNVEV (reference sequence). The CDR3 nucleotides are TGTGCCAGCAGTTTATCGGCGGGTCTGGAGCGGTACTCCTACGAGCAGTACTTC. Translation gives CASSLSAGLERYSYEQYF.

This clone was seen just once. This rearrangement joins TRBV4-3 to TRBJ2-5; TRBD2 aligns across 10 bases. The V gene end was trimmed by 3 bases and the J gene end by 5 bases; junction bases not matched to a gene: 3. CDR1 and CDR2 from the germline V gene are LGHNA and YSLEER. The CDR3 has 14 residues. The CDR3 DNA sequence: TGCGCCAGCAGCCAGGGACTAGCGAGGGAGACCCAGTACTTC. Translation gives CASSQGLARETQYF.

The chain carries TRBV11-2 and TRBJ2-7; 7 nucleotides line up with TRBD1. There are 15 residues in the CDR3. The junction had 12 bases not matched to a gene; V was cut back by 5 bases and J by 5 bases. Germline CDR1 SGHAT, CDR2 FQNNGV. CDR3 nucleotides: TGTGCCAGCAGCCTCTATGAGGGGGCGTTGGACGAGCAGTACTTC. Protein sequence: CASSLYEGALDEQYF.

This clone was picked up one time. The gene calls are TRBV19 and TRBJ1-4; D is undetermined. The ends were cut back, 3 bases at V and 0 bases at J, with 8 bases in the middle. CDR3 length: 15 amino acids. Looked up from germline, CDR1 is LNHDA and CDR2 is SQIVND (reference sequence). The CDR3 sequence is CASSIGVTTNEKLFF. CDR3 nucleotides: TGTGCCAGTAGTATTGGGGTGACAACTAATGAAAAACTGTTTTTT. Complete variable domain (other parts from reference TRBV19 and TRBJ1-4): DGGITQSPKYLFRKEGQNVTLSCEQNLNHDAMYWYRQDPGQGLRLIYYSQIVNDFQKGDIAEGYSVSREKKESFPLTVTSAQKNPTAFYLCASSIGVTTNEKLFFGSGTQLSVL.

The J gene is TRBJ2-7, the V gene TRBV2; D is unresolved. The germline V gene has CDR1 SNHLY and CDR2 FYNNEI. V dropped 5 bases and J dropped 3 bases, with 8 bases sitting between them. The CDR3 is 12 amino acids. The DNA of the CDR3 is TGTGCCAGCAGTCTCGGGCTCTACGAGCAGTACTTC. Its translation: CASSLGLYEQYF.

This sequence joins TRBV10-3 and TRBJ2-1, with 8 bases fitting TRBD2. J lost 8 bases, V lost 5 bases, and 8 bases had no gene match. The CDR3 loop spans 14 amino acids. Per germline, CDR1 ENHRY and CDR2 SYGVKD. Written as DNA, the CDR3 is TGTGCCATCAGTTCCGGGACTAGGCATGATGAGCAGTTCTTC. This codes for CAISSGTRHDEQFF.

The chain employs TRBV12-3 or TRBV12-4 and TRBJ2-1; unclear D gene. V lost 2 bases and J 8 bases, leaving 10 bases between the germline ends. The CDR3 has 13 amino acids. CDR3 sequence (DNA): TGTGCCAGCAGTTTATCCACGGTCGATGAGCAGTTCTTC. As protein: CASSLSTVDEQFF.

CDR3 coding DNA: TGTGCCAGCAGCCCCTTCCAAGATAGCAATCAGCCCCAGCATTTT. Its protein product is CASSPFQDSNQPQHF. The genes are TRBV9 and TRBJ1-5, with no clear D. In germline, CDR1 is SGDLS, CDR2 YYNGEE. The CDR3 is 15 amino acids. The V gene lost 4 bases and the J gene lost 0 bases, with 11 bases spanning the gap. The whole variable domain, filled in from reference TRBV9 and TRBJ1-5, reads DSGVTQTPKHLITATGQRVTLRCSPRSGDLSVYWYQQSLDQGLQFLIQYYNGEERAKGNILERFSAQQFPDLHSELNLSSLELGDSALYFCASSPFQDSNQPQHFGDGTRLSIL.

This clone was found once. This sequence joins TRBV11-2 and TRBJ2-7; D is undetermined. The CDR3 consists of 16 residues. CDR1 SGHAT and CDR2 FQNNGV come from the germline V gene. V was cut by 3 bases and J by 2 bases, with 17 bases left in between. The CDR3 coding sequence is TGTGCCAGCAGCTTTAAACGGCCAACAGAAACCTACGAGCAGTACTTC. Its translation: CASSFKRPTETYEQYF.

V gene TRBV27 combines with J gene TRBJ2-1; no reliable D call. This CDR3 comprises 12 residues. Trimming stripped 6 bases from V and 4 bases from J, with 7 bases between. Germline lookup yields CDR1 MNHEY and CDR2 SMNVEV (reference sequence). CDR3 DNA sequence: TGTGCCAGCAGCAAGAGATACAATGAGCAGTTCTTC. Translation gives CASSKRYNEQFF.

This rearrangement joins TRBV30 to TRBJ1-1; D is perhaps TRBD1 (6 bases). The CDR3 totals 13 residues. From germline, CDR1 is GTSNPN and CDR2 SVGIG (reference sequence). Trimming cost V 0 bases and J 8 bases, with 13 bases left between them. In DNA form, the CDR3 reads TGTGCCTGGAGTGTAAGTAGGGGGGGAGAAGCTTTCTTT. It specifies CAWSVSRGGEAFF.

The V call is TRBV18, the J call TRBJ2-3; TRBD2 agrees at 7 bases. The germline gives CDR1 KGHSH, CDR2 LQKENI. This CDR3 is 18 amino acids long. J gave up 4 bases and V 5 bases, and 18 bases lay outside the gene matches. The DNA of the CDR3 is TGTGCCAGCTCAAACCCACGGCTGGCGGGAGTATGGGCAGATACGCAGTATTTT. Translating it yields CASSNPRLAGVWADTQYF.

This clone has a single count. The chain recombines TRBV4-2 with TRBJ1-2, with 7 bases aligning to TRBD1. J lost 2 bases, V lost 0 bases, and 3 bases had no gene match. This CDR3 contains 15 residues. Germline V CDR1 and CDR2: LGHNA, YNFKEQ. CDR3 residues: CASSQEADRNYGYTF. For the CDR3, the DNA is TGTGCCAGCAGCCAAGAGGCGGACAGGAACTATGGCTACACCTTC.

This chain uses TRBV2 with TRBJ2-2; 9 positions agree with TRBD1. CDR3 length: 15 residues. Germline V lookup: CDR1 SNHLY, CDR2 FYNNEI. V lost 10 bases, J lost 2 bases, and 8 bases stayed unmatched. The CDR3 is CATKGDRANTGELFF. CDR3 coding DNA: TGTGCCACAAAGGGGGACAGGGCTAACACCGGGGAGCTGTTTTTT.

This chain uses TRBV5-1 with TRBJ1-1; D might be TRBD1 (6 bases). V lost 1 base, J lost 5 bases, and 12 bases lay in between. The CDR3 is 14 amino acids. Germline V CDR1 and CDR2: SGHRS, YFSETQ. The CDR3 nucleotides read TGCGCCAGCAGCTTGCGCAGGCAGGGGACTGAAGCTTTCTTT. Its protein product is CASSLRRQGTEAFF.

The chain joins TRBV28 to TRBJ2-3; a possible D gene is TRBD2 (7 bases). Trimming took 10 bases from V and 0 from J, leaving 20 bases between them. The CDR3 has 16 residues. The germline gives CDR1 MDHEN, CDR2 SYDVKM. CDR3 coding DNA: TGTGCCACCTTTTTAGGGGGGAGGGCAAGCACAGATACGCAGTATTTT. Translated, it gives CATFLGGRASTDTQYF.

The chain employs TRBV9 and TRBJ1-1, with a possible D match to TRBD1 (6 bases). V lost 4 bases to trimming and J lost 1 base, with 17 bases between them. CDR1 is SGDLS and CDR2 is YYNGEE in the germline V gene. The CDR3 has 16 amino acids. The CDR3 DNA is TGTGCCAGCAGCAACCGCCCCGACAGGTCGAACACTGAAGCTTTCTTT. Encoded protein: CASSNRPDRSNTEAFF.

The CDR3 DNA is TGTGCCAGCAGCTTACTCGGACAGGGGTATGGCTACACCTTC. Encoded protein: CASSLLGQGYGYTF. The chain employs TRBV7-2 and TRBJ1-2, with 9 bases identical to TRBD1. The length of the CDR3 is 14 residues. Germline CDR1 and CDR2: SGHTA and FQGNSA. The trim removed 2 bases at V and 5 bases at J, leaving 3 bases unmatched.

J is TRBJ2-1 and V is TRBV30, with D perhaps given as TRBD1 or TRBD2 (5 bases each). V was shortened by 8 bases and J by 8 bases, with 10 bases between the two germline ends. This CDR3 is 10 amino acids long. The germline V gene has CDR1 GTSNPN and CDR2 SVGIG (reference sequence). Here the CDR3 DNA reads TGTGCCGGGGGACGATATGAGCAGTTCTTC. Its protein is CAGGRYEQFF.